These 32 T cell receptor beta chains share one sample of origin, sequenced in a study of identical twins. MiXCR, applied by TCRdb to the 5' RACE reads, yields one record per CDR3 protein. The profile covers about 530,000 distinct CDR3 sequences, with about a fifth appearing a single time and around 0.48% taken by the ten largest. These data also formed part of another study, on yellow fever vaccine responses in identical twins.

Sequences were obtained from CD4+ T cells sorted from blood. These receptor sequences come from a young woman in good health.

The table lists this clonotype with a few counts. V is TRBV12-3 or TRBV12-4 and J is TRBJ1-5, with D hard to call. The CDR3 has 15 amino acids. Trimming removed 5 bases at V and 4 bases at J, with 15 bases between. CDR3 region: CASSAFVNGNQPQHF. CDR3 DNA: TGTGCCAGCAGTGCCTTCGTCAATGGGAATCAGCCCCAGCATTTT.

The chain links TRBV7-8 to TRBJ2-7, with D possibly TRBD2 on 5 matching bases. In germline, CDR1 is SGHVS, CDR2 FQNEAQ. V dropped 3 bases and J dropped 9 bases, with 18 bases sitting between them. This CDR3 region has 14 residues. The CDR3 bases are TGTGCCAGCAGCTTCGCTACAAGGGTTGAGGGGCAGTACTTC. Protein sequence: CASSFATRVEGQYF.

A few counts support this clonotype. This chain links TRBV19 with TRBJ2-7; D call uncertain. V shed 0 bases and J shed 3 bases, with 9 bases lying between them. CDR3 length: 14 amino acids. The germline V gene has CDR1 LNHDA and CDR2 SQIVND (reference sequence). The CDR3 here is CASSIDRSGYEQYF. The CDR3, as DNA: TGTGCCAGTAGTATAGATCGCAGTGGCTACGAGCAGTACTTC.

This clonotype was picked up a small number of times. The V gene is TRBV7-6, the J gene TRBJ2-1; D may be TRBD2 (6 bases). The germline V and J ends were trimmed by 0 bases and 6 bases, with 18 bases remaining between them. Per germline, CDR1 SGHVS and CDR2 FNYEAQ. The CDR3 is made up of 17 amino acids. CDR3 protein: CASSLAQSGVGSNEQFF. CDR3 nucleotides: TGTGCCAGCAGCTTAGCGCAGTCGGGAGTGGGGTCCAATGAGCAGTTCTTC.

A few counts support this clonotype. The V gene is TRBV20-1, the J gene TRBJ1-1; 11 bases agree with TRBD1. Germline V CDR1 and CDR2: DFQATT, SNEGSKA (reference sequence). V lost 7 bases to trimming and J lost 5 bases; unmatched junction nucleotides: 6. This CDR3 is built from 13 residues. As DNA, the CDR3 is TGCAGTGGGACAGGGGGCTTTTTTACTGAAGCTTTCTTT. Protein: CSGTGGFFTEAFF.

The chain combines TRBV24-1 with TRBJ2-1; tentative D call: TRBD1 (5 bases). Germline V CDR1 and CDR2: KGHDR, SFDVKD. Trimming took 6 bases from V and 6 from J, leaving 11 bases between them. This CDR3 has 13 residues. CDR3 sequence reads: CATSLGRVNEQFF. DNA for the CDR3: TGTGCCACCAGTCTGGGCAGGGTCAATGAGCAGTTCTTC.

This clonotype was picked up a small number of times. The chain combines TRBV3-1 with TRBJ2-1, with 7 nucleotides matching TRBD1. The CDR3 is 14 residues long. V was pared by 1 base and J by 9 bases, with 6 bases of the junction left unmatched. Germline V gene lookup returns CDR1 LGHDT and CDR2 YNNKEL (reference sequence). The CDR3 DNA is TGTGCCAGCAGCCAAGGACAGGGTATGAGTGAGCAGTTCTTC. Amino acids: CASSQGQGMSEQFF.

This clonotype was counted at least ten times. The chain carries TRBV7-7 and TRBJ2-3; 8 nucleotides align to TRBD2. The V gene end was trimmed by 6 bases and the J gene end by 1 base; junction bases not matched to a gene: 6. The CDR3 is 15 residues long. In germline, CDR1 is SSHAT, CDR2 FNYEAQ (reference sequence). The CDR3 nucleotides read TGTGCCAGCAGTCCGGCGGGGGGAGGCACAGATACGCAGTATTTT. Translation gives CASSPAGGGTDTQYF.

The genes are TRBV15 and TRBJ2-1; D unresolved. V dropped 2 bases and J dropped 6 bases, with 5 bases sitting between them. The length of the CDR3 is 12 residues. The germline gives CDR1 LNHNV, CDR2 YYDKDF (reference sequence). In DNA, the CDR3 is TGTGCCACCAGCAGACAGAGCAATGAGCAGTTCTTC. Its protein is CATSRQSNEQFF.

The CDR3 protein is CASSQGLAGGVFYNEQFF. CDR3 DNA: TGCGCCAGCAGCCAAGGACTAGCGGGGGGGGTTTTCTACAATGAGCAGTTCTTC. V usage is TRBV4-1 and J usage is TRBJ2-1; TRBD2 agrees at 14 bases. The CDR3 is made up of 18 amino acids. CDR1 is MGHRA and CDR2 is YSYEKL in the germline V gene. V lost 1 base, J lost 3 bases, and 5 bases stayed unmatched.

The chain recombines TRBV12-3 or TRBV12-4 with TRBJ2-4; 8 bases agree with TRBD1. V was clipped by 6 bases and J by 1 base; unmatched bases: 5. The CDR3 contains 15 residues. CDR3 DNA: TGTGCCAGCAGCCAGGGGGCCATGGCCAAAAACATTCAGTACTTC. Its protein is CASSQGAMAKNIQYF.

This sequence joins TRBV18 and TRBJ2-5; D gene uncertain. Looked up from germline, CDR1 is KGHSH and CDR2 is LQKENI. The CDR3 is 13 amino acids. Trimming removed 3 bases at V and 1 base at J, with 6 bases between. CDR3 protein: CASSPLGQETQYF. In DNA, the CDR3 is TGTGCCAGCTCACCCCTGGGCCAAGAGACCCAGTACTTC.

A few counts support this clonotype. This sequence joins TRBV3-1 and TRBJ2-7; D might be TRBD1 (6 bases). Germline values: CDR1 LGHDT, CDR2 YNNKEL (reference sequence). The V gene lost 4 bases and the J gene lost 2 bases, with 12 bases spanning the gap. The CDR3 sequence is 14 residues long. The CDR3 nucleotides read TGTGCCAGCAGCCGTACAGGGCGAGCCTACGAGCAGTACGTC. Its translation is CASSRTGRAYEQYV.

This clonotype was counted between two and nine times. For the CDR3, the DNA is TGTGCCAGCAGTTCCCCAGGACGGGGAAACACCATATATTTT. The encoded protein is CASSSPGRGNTIYF. The rearrangement links TRBV28 to TRBJ1-3; no clear D. The V and J ends lost 4 bases and 4 bases respectively, with 11 bases between them. The CDR3 is made up of 14 amino acids. Germline V gives CDR1 MDHEN, CDR2 SYDVKM.

V gene TRBV5-5 combines with J gene TRBJ2-1; no reliable D call. The CDR3 loop spans 13 amino acids. V dropped 1 base and J dropped 4 bases, with 6 bases sitting between them. Per germline, CDR1 SGHKS and CDR2 YYEKEE (reference sequence). The CDR3 reads CASSLSHYNEQFF. The CDR3 DNA sequence: TGTGCCAGCAGCTTGTCCCATTACAATGAGCAGTTCTTC.

The chain has TRBV20-1 and TRBJ2-2; no firm D call. This CDR3 is built from 17 residues. Germline CDR1 and CDR2: DFQATT and SNEGSKA (reference sequence). V shed 0 bases and J shed 3 bases, with 17 bases lying between them. CDR3 residues: CSARDRSGPQHTGELFF. CDR3 nucleotides: TGCAGTGCTAGAGACCGATCGGGCCCCCAACACACCGGGGAGCTGTTTTTT.

This sequence joins TRBV5-1 and TRBJ2-2; 11 bases fit TRBD1. V lost 4 bases and J lost 4; bases outside the gene matches: 6. Per germline, CDR1 SGHRS and CDR2 YFSETQ. The CDR3 runs 16 residues. CDR3 sequence (DNA): TGCGCCAGCAGCCCTGGACAGGGGGCCTTCACCGGGGAGCTGTTTTTT. It is translated as CASSPGQGAFTGELFF.

This clonotype has a handful of counts. The chain couples TRBV20-1 to TRBJ2-1; D not certain. The CDR3 loop spans 14 amino acids. CDR1 and CDR2 (germline): DFQATT, SNEGSKA (reference sequence). V was shortened by 1 base and J by 1 base, with 8 bases between the two germline ends. CDR3 coding DNA: TGCAGTGCTAGAGCCCCGTGGTCCTACAATGAGCAGTTCTTC. Translated, it gives CSARAPWSYNEQFF.

The V gene is TRBV14, the J gene TRBJ2-2; 7 bases are shared with TRBD2. CDR3 length: 14 amino acids. Germline trimming cut 1 base from V and 7 bases from J; bases unmatched to any gene: 3. Germline CDR1 and CDR2: SGHDN and FVKESK. The CDR3 DNA reads as TGTGCCAGCAGCCAAGGGCTAGCGGTCGGGGAGCTGTTTTTT. Translation: CASSQGLAVGELFF.

V and J are TRBV3-1 and TRBJ2-3, with D perhaps being TRBD1 or TRBD2 (7 bases each). V lost 0 bases to trimming and J lost 6 bases, with 16 bases between them. Looked up from germline, CDR1 is LGHDT and CDR2 is YNNKEL (reference sequence). This CDR3 contains 16 residues. The CDR3 loop is CASSQDKGAGVDTQYF. The CDR3 nucleotides read TGTGCCAGCAGCCAAGATAAGGGGGCGGGAGTGGATACGCAGTATTTT.

This clonotype was observed at least ten times. V and J are TRBV5-1 and TRBJ2-7, with D maybe TRBD1 (5 bases). Germline CDR1 SGHRS, CDR2 YFSETQ. The CDR3 totals 16 residues. The V and J ends lost 4 bases and 3 bases respectively, with 20 bases between them. This CDR3 is CASSLAGGQGNYEQYF. As DNA, the CDR3 is TGCGCCAGCAGCCTGGCAGGTGGGCAGGGAAACTACGAGCAGTACTTC.

This chain links TRBV4-2 with TRBJ2-7; TRBD1 is a possible D gene (5 bases). The CDR3 length is 16 residues. Germline lookup yields CDR1 LGHNA and CDR2 YNFKEQ. Trimming removed 4 bases at V and 2 bases at J, with 18 bases between. The CDR3 bases are TGTGCCAGCAGCCTTTCGTCCATTACAGGACCCTACGAGCAGTACTTC. Translation: CASSLSSITGPYEQYF.

This clonotype appeared a few times. At one end the junction does not follow the germline gene, possibly because of a read error. This rearrangement joins TRBV7-9 to TRBJ1-2, with TRBD1 identical over 7 bases. The V gene's germline CDR1 is SEHNR and CDR2 FQNEAQ (reference sequence). This CDR3 spans 13 amino acids. The CDR3 coding sequence is TGTGCCAGCAGCTTAGCCCTGGGACAGTTTGGGAACTTC. Translated: CASSLALGQFGNF.

The chain has TRBV4-1 and TRBJ2-7; 10 nucleotides agree with TRBD2. The CDR3 totals 20 residues. The germline V gene encodes CDR1 MGHRA and CDR2 YSYEKL. V gave up 1 base and J gave up 1 base; unmatched junction bases: 16. CDR3 region: CASSQGLTGQTSGHSYEQYF. Here the CDR3 DNA reads TGCGCCAGCAGCCAAGGTTTGACAGGGCAGACTAGCGGGCATTCCTACGAGCAGTACTTC.

This chain connects TRBV29-1 to TRBJ2-1, with 10 nucleotides matching TRBD2. In germline, CDR1 is SQVTM, CDR2 ANQGSEA. This CDR3 comprises 16 residues. The trim removed 4 bases at V and 1 base at J, leaving 7 bases unmatched. The CDR3 here is CSVVPLAGVSYNEQFF. The CDR3 DNA reads as TGCAGCGTTGTTCCCCTAGCGGGAGTATCCTACAATGAGCAGTTCTTC.

This sequence joins TRBV12-3 or TRBV12-4 and TRBJ2-1, with 10 bases identical to TRBD2. The CDR3 covers 17 residues. With 3 bases clipped from V and 4 bases from J, the junction kept 9 bases outside the gene matches. The chain's CDR3 is CASSFLLAGVGYNEQFF. The CDR3 nucleotides are TGTGCCAGCAGTTTCCTCCTAGCGGGAGTGGGGTACAATGAGCAGTTCTTC.

This clonotype has only a few counts. As DNA, the CDR3 is TGTGCCAGCAGCCGATCGGAGGGGAACAATGAGCAGTTCTTC. Amino acid sequence: CASSRSEGNNEQFF. This sequence joins TRBV7-9 and TRBJ2-1; tentatively, D is TRBD2 (6 bases). In germline, CDR1 is SEHNR, CDR2 FQNEAQ (reference sequence). There are 14 residues in the CDR3. V lost 5 bases and J lost 5, with 13 bases in between.

This clonotype came up a few times. CDR3 in amino acids: CASSSRSGANVLTF. CDR3 sequence (DNA): TGTGCCAGCAGCTCCCGATCTGGGGCCAACGTCCTGACTTTC. The chain uses TRBV5-6 and TRBJ2-6; D unresolved. Trimming cost V 3 bases and J 1 base, with 5 bases left between them. Germline V gives CDR1 SGHDT, CDR2 YYEEEE. The CDR3 consists of 14 residues. The variable domain in full, completed from reference TRBV5-6 and TRBJ2-6, reads DAGVTQSPTHLIKTRGQQVTLRCSPKSGHDTVSWYQQALGQGPQFIFQYYEEEERQRGNFPDRFSGHQFPNYSSELNVNALLLGDSALYLCASSSRSGANVLTFGAGSRLTVL.

This clonotype was seen repeatedly, ten times or more. The rearrangement uses TRBV25-1 and TRBJ1-3; maybe TRBD1 (5 bases). Between the trimmed V and J ends, which lost 7 bases and 2 bases, there was a span of 9 bases. Per germline, CDR1 MGHDK and CDR2 SYGVNS. CDR3 length: 13 amino acids. The CDR3 nucleotides are TGTGCCAGCATCAGGGAGCCTGGAAACACCATATATTTT. It is translated as CASIREPGNTIYF.

The V and J genes are TRBV3-1 and TRBJ2-5; D is ambiguous. CDR3 length equals 12 residues. CDR1 and CDR2 (germline): LGHDT, YNNKEL (reference sequence). V gave up 2 bases and J gave up 4 bases, with 5 bases separating them. CDR3 sequence: CASSQIGETQYF. For the CDR3, the DNA is TGTGCCAGCAGCCAAATAGGAGAGACCCAGTACTTC.

This chain joins TRBV12-3 or TRBV12-4 and TRBJ1-1; D remains unclear. The CDR3 has 13 amino acids. The ends were cut back, 4 bases at V and 0 bases at J, with 6 bases in the middle. The CDR3 DNA reads TGTGCCAGCAGTTCTCAGATGAACACTGAAGCTTTCTTT. Protein: CASSSQMNTEAFF.

This clonotype was seen only a few times. The gene calls are TRBV5-1 and TRBJ1-5; possibly TRBD1 for D (5 bases). V lost 0 bases and J lost 4, with 11 bases in between. CDR3 length equals 15 residues. Germline V gene lookup returns CDR1 SGHRS and CDR2 YFSETQ. The CDR3 DNA reads as TGCGCCAGCAGCTTGGAGGGGACTTTAAATCAGCCCCAGCATTTT. Its translation: CASSLEGTLNQPQHF.